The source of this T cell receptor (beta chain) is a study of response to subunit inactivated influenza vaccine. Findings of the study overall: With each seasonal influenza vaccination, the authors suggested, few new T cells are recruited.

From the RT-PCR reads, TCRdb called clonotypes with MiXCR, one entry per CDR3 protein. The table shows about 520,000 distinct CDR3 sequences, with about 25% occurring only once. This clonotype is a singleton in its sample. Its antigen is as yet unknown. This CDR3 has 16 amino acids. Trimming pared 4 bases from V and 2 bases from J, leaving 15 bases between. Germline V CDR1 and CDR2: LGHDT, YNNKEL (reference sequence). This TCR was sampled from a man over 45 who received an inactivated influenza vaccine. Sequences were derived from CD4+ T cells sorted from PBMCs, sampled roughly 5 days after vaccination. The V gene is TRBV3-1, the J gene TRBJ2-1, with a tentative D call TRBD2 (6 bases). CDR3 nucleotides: TGTGCCAGCAGCCGACTCTTTCGGGGGACCTACAATGAGCAGTTCTTC. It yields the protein CASSRLFRGTYNEQFF.